This TCR beta chain was captured by sequencing in a study of T cells in women clearing cervical HPV infection. The wider study: Cases' blood sampling followed lesion detection by median roughly five months (90 to 200).

immunoSEQ multiplex PCR used an average of about 1.3 ug genomic DNA. Libraries were prepared by immunoSEQ multiplex PCR; TCRdb keeps only in-frame clonotypes and omits some of them. Reported are about 23,000 clones; the ten largest clones contain 2% to 3%. Points from the study as a whole: CIN3+ cases had significantly higher TCR repertoire richness than controls, but evenness did not differ.

Comments on this clone: Its specificity is unknown. Compared with germline, one end of the junction differs, possibly owing to a read error.

The source material was blood buffy coat. This receptor was identified in a woman aged 18-70 years with a cervical HPV16 infection that either progressed to CIN3+ or cleared (not recorded which).

CDR3 residues: CASSQPSMGDTQYF. Partial CDR3 DNA: TGCGCCAGCAGCCAACCTAGTATGGGAGATACG. This sequence joins TRBV4-2 and TRBJ2-3; D is unclear. The read falls 3 residues short of the CDR3 end, and the missing part is taken from the germline J gene. CDR1 LGHNA and CDR2 YNFKEQ come from the germline V gene. CDR3 length: 14 residues.